These T cell receptor beta chains were read from a single sample in a study of identical twins. In TCRdb, the 5' RACE reads were re-called with MiXCR into one record per CDR3 protein. The data contain about 430,000 distinct CDR3 sequences, around 18% of them seen just once; the ten biggest clones take up approximately 12%. Sequencing was done on a sample of naive T cells sorted from blood. The receptors come from a man in his forties or fifties in good health. Each CDR3 is given with its conserved first and last residue. Fields, in order: J gene, D gene, V gene, clone size, CDR3 length, CDR3 DNA, CDR3 protein. D genes are given only for firm matches. Clone size is not always given. Where it is, it says once, few, many or a class for expanded clones.

J: TRBJ1-1
D: NA
V: TRBV19
size: NA
length: 17
DNA: TGTGCCAGTAGTAGAAGGCGGGTTTTGGGCCCTAACACTGAAGCTTTCTTT
CDR3: CASSRRRVLGPNTEAFF

J: TRBJ2-2
D: TRBD2
V: TRBV9
size: many
length: 16
DNA: TGTGCCAGCAGCGTTATGACTAGCGGGAGCATCGGGGAGCTGTTTTTT
CDR3: CASSVMTSGSIGELFF

J: TRBJ2-5
D: TRBD2
V: TRBV7-2
size: few
length: 14
DNA: TGTGCCAGCAGCTCGGGGGGGGCCCAAGAGACCCAGTACTTC
CDR3: CASSSGGAQETQYF

J: TRBJ2-4
D: NA
V: TRBV20-1
size: many
length: 16
DNA: TGCAGTGCTAGGATCGGGAGTAACCTAGCCAAAAACATTCAGTACTTC
CDR3: CSARIGSNLAKNIQYF

J: TRBJ2-7
D: NA
V: TRBV4-2
size: few
length: 16
DNA: TGTGCCAGCAGCCAAGATCTCGGGGCAGGGGGACTCGAGCAGTACTTC
CDR3: CASSQDLGAGGLEQYF

J: TRBJ2-1
D: TRBD2
V: TRBV7-2
size: few
length: 16
DNA: TGTGCCAGCAGCTTAGAGGGGCTAGCGGGAGGGTATGAGCAGTTCTTC
CDR3: CASSLEGLAGGYEQFF

J: TRBJ2-5
D: NA
V: TRBV11-2
size: NA
length: 15
DNA: TGTGCCAGCAGCTTGAGTCTCGGGGAACAAGAGACCCAGTACTTC
CDR3: CASSLSLGEQETQYF

J: TRBJ2-3
D: NA
V: TRBV27
size: few
length: 15
DNA: TGTGCCAGCAGGCCCTCTGACGGATACACAGATACGCAGTATTTT
CDR3: CASRPSDGYTDTQYF

J: TRBJ1-1
D: NA
V: TRBV4-1
size: many
length: 15
DNA: TGCGCCAGCAGCCAAGTCCCCCCACAGAACACTGAAGCTTTCTTT
CDR3: CASSQVPPQNTEAFF

J: TRBJ2-1
D: TRBD1
V: TRBV28
size: few
length: 17
DNA: TGTGCCAGCAGTTCCCAGGGGACAGGGAGCTCCTACAATGAGCAGTTCTTC
CDR3: CASSSQGTGSSYNEQFF

J: TRBJ1-1
D: NA
V: TRBV20-1
size: few
length: 16
DNA: TGCAGTGCTAGCCGCGTGGCCGGACAGATGAACACTGAAGCTTTCTTT
CDR3: CSASRVAGQMNTEAFF

J: TRBJ2-3
D: NA
V: TRBV5-5
size: NA
length: 16
DNA: TGTGCCAGCAGCACCGTACCGGACAGTCCCACAGATACGCAGTATTTT
CDR3: CASSTVPDSPTDTQYF

J: TRBJ2-1
D: TRBD2
V: TRBV20-1
size: NA
length: 16
DNA: TGCAGTGCTAGAGATCCGCTAGCGGGAGGGCCCCAGGGGCAGTTCTTC
CDR3: CSARDPLAGGPQGQFF

J: TRBJ1-2
D: NA
V: TRBV29-1
size: NA
length: 11
DNA: TGCAGCGTTGAAATAGGGCTCGGCTACACCTTC
CDR3: CSVEIGLGYTF

J: TRBJ2-5
D: NA
V: TRBV27
size: few
length: 14
DNA: TGTGCCAGCAGGATAAACTGGGGGCAAGAGACCCAGTACTTC
CDR3: CASRINWGQETQYF

J: TRBJ2-3
D: TRBD1
V: TRBV6-2/TRBV6-3
size: NA
length: 14
DNA: TGTGCCAGCAGTGACAGGGGGCGGACAGATACGCAGTATTTT
CDR3: CASSDRGRTDTQYF

J: TRBJ1-2
D: NA
V: TRBV6-1
size: few
length: 13
DNA: TGTGCCAGCAGTGAGGACAGCTACTATGGCTACACCTTC
CDR3: CASSEDSYYGYTF

J: TRBJ1-6
D: NA
V: TRBV19
size: many
length: 15
DNA: TGTGCCAGTAGTAGGACAGTGGGGTTGGATTCACCCCTCCACTTT
CDR3: CASSRTVGLDSPLHF

J: TRBJ1-5
D: NA
V: TRBV19
size: NA
length: 19
DNA: TGTGCCAGTAGTATCGACCCACGGACAAGAGCTTTGGGGAATCAGCCCCAGCATTTT
CDR3: CASSIDPRTRALGNQPQHF

J: TRBJ2-1
D: NA
V: TRBV2
size: many
length: 15
DNA: TGTGCCAGCAGTCCCCCCACTAGACGTTTCGATGAGCAGTTCTTC
CDR3: CASSPPTRRFDEQFF

J: TRBJ2-7
D: NA
V: TRBV4-2
size: NA
length: 15
DNA: TGTGCCAGCAGCCAAGTCTGGCAGGGGGGCTACGAGCAGTACTTC
CDR3: CASSQVWQGGYEQYF

J: TRBJ2-7
D: NA
V: TRBV15
size: NA
length: 13
DNA: TGTGCCACCAGCAGAGGAAATCAGGACGAGCAGTACTTC
CDR3: CATSRGNQDEQYF

J: TRBJ1-5
D: NA
V: TRBV3-1
size: few
length: 14
DNA: TGTGCCAGCAGCCAATCCGACCCCCATCAGCCCCAGCATTTT
CDR3: CASSQSDPHQPQHF

J: TRBJ1-2
D: NA
V: TRBV27
size: few
length: 15
DNA: TGTGCCAGCAGTTCCACCACGCCCCCGCTCTATGGCTACACCTTC
CDR3: CASSSTTPPLYGYTF

J: TRBJ1-2
D: NA
V: TRBV20-1
size: few
length: 15
DNA: TGCAGTACTCTCATGGGGGGGTCTGGCTACTATGGCTACACCTTC
CDR3: CSTLMGGSGYYGYTF

J: TRBJ2-3
D: NA
V: TRBV28
size: many
length: 15
DNA: TGTGCCAGCAACCTGGACCTCGGTTCAACAGATACGCAGTATTTT
CDR3: CASNLDLGSTDTQYF

J: TRBJ1-2
D: NA
V: TRBV15
size: few
length: 15
DNA: TGTGCCACCAGCAGAGAGGCAGGGTTGAACTATGGCTACACCTTC
CDR3: CATSREAGLNYGYTF

J: TRBJ2-1
D: NA
V: TRBV29-1
size: NA
length: 13
DNA: TGCAGCGTTGATGGGACCGACTACAATGAGCAGTTCTTC
CDR3: CSVDGTDYNEQFF

J: TRBJ2-1
D: NA
V: TRBV7-9
size: NA
length: 15
DNA: TGTGCCAGCAGCTTAGCCGGGACTGATCACAATGAGCAGTTCTTC
CDR3: CASSLAGTDHNEQFF

J: TRBJ2-7
D: TRBD2
V: TRBV10-2
size: few
length: 17
DNA: TGCGCCAGCAGCTGGACCCCCGGGACTAGCGCAACCTACGAGCAGTACTTC
CDR3: CASSWTPGTSATYEQYF

J: TRBJ2-3
D: NA
V: TRBV20-1
size: many
length: 13
DNA: TGCAGTGCCCGCCTAGCGCGCACAGATACGCAGTATTTT
CDR3: CSARLARTDTQYF

J: TRBJ2-7
D: NA
V: TRBV6-1
size: few
length: 13
DNA: TGTGCCAGCAGTCCCTTCGGAGCCTACGAGCAGTACTTC
CDR3: CASSPFGAYEQYF

J: TRBJ2-2
D: TRBD1
V: TRBV12-5
size: NA
length: 17
DNA: TGTGCTAGTGGTTCCCGTCCGGGACAGGGGAGGACCGGGGAGCTGTTTTTT
CDR3: CASGSRPGQGRTGELFF

J: TRBJ2-3
D: NA
V: TRBV7-9
size: NA
length: 15
DNA: TGTGCCAGCAGCTTAAGCTCGCAGGGATGGGATACGCAGTATTTT
CDR3: CASSLSSQGWDTQYF

J: TRBJ1-6
D: NA
V: TRBV11-2
size: few
length: 17
DNA: TGTGCCAGCAGCTTAGTGGGCGTGAGCTCCTATAATTCACCCCTCCACTTT
CDR3: CASSLVGVSSYNSPLHF

J: TRBJ1-4
D: TRBD1
V: TRBV5-1
size: few
length: 16
DNA: TGCGCCAGCAGCTTGGCTGGGACAGCAACTAATGAAAAACTGTTTTTT
CDR3: CASSLAGTATNEKLFF

J: TRBJ2-1
D: NA
V: TRBV20-1
size: many
length: 16
DNA: TGCAGTGCTAGAGATCTAGGGCAGACCATTTACAATGAGCAGTTCTTC
CDR3: CSARDLGQTIYNEQFF